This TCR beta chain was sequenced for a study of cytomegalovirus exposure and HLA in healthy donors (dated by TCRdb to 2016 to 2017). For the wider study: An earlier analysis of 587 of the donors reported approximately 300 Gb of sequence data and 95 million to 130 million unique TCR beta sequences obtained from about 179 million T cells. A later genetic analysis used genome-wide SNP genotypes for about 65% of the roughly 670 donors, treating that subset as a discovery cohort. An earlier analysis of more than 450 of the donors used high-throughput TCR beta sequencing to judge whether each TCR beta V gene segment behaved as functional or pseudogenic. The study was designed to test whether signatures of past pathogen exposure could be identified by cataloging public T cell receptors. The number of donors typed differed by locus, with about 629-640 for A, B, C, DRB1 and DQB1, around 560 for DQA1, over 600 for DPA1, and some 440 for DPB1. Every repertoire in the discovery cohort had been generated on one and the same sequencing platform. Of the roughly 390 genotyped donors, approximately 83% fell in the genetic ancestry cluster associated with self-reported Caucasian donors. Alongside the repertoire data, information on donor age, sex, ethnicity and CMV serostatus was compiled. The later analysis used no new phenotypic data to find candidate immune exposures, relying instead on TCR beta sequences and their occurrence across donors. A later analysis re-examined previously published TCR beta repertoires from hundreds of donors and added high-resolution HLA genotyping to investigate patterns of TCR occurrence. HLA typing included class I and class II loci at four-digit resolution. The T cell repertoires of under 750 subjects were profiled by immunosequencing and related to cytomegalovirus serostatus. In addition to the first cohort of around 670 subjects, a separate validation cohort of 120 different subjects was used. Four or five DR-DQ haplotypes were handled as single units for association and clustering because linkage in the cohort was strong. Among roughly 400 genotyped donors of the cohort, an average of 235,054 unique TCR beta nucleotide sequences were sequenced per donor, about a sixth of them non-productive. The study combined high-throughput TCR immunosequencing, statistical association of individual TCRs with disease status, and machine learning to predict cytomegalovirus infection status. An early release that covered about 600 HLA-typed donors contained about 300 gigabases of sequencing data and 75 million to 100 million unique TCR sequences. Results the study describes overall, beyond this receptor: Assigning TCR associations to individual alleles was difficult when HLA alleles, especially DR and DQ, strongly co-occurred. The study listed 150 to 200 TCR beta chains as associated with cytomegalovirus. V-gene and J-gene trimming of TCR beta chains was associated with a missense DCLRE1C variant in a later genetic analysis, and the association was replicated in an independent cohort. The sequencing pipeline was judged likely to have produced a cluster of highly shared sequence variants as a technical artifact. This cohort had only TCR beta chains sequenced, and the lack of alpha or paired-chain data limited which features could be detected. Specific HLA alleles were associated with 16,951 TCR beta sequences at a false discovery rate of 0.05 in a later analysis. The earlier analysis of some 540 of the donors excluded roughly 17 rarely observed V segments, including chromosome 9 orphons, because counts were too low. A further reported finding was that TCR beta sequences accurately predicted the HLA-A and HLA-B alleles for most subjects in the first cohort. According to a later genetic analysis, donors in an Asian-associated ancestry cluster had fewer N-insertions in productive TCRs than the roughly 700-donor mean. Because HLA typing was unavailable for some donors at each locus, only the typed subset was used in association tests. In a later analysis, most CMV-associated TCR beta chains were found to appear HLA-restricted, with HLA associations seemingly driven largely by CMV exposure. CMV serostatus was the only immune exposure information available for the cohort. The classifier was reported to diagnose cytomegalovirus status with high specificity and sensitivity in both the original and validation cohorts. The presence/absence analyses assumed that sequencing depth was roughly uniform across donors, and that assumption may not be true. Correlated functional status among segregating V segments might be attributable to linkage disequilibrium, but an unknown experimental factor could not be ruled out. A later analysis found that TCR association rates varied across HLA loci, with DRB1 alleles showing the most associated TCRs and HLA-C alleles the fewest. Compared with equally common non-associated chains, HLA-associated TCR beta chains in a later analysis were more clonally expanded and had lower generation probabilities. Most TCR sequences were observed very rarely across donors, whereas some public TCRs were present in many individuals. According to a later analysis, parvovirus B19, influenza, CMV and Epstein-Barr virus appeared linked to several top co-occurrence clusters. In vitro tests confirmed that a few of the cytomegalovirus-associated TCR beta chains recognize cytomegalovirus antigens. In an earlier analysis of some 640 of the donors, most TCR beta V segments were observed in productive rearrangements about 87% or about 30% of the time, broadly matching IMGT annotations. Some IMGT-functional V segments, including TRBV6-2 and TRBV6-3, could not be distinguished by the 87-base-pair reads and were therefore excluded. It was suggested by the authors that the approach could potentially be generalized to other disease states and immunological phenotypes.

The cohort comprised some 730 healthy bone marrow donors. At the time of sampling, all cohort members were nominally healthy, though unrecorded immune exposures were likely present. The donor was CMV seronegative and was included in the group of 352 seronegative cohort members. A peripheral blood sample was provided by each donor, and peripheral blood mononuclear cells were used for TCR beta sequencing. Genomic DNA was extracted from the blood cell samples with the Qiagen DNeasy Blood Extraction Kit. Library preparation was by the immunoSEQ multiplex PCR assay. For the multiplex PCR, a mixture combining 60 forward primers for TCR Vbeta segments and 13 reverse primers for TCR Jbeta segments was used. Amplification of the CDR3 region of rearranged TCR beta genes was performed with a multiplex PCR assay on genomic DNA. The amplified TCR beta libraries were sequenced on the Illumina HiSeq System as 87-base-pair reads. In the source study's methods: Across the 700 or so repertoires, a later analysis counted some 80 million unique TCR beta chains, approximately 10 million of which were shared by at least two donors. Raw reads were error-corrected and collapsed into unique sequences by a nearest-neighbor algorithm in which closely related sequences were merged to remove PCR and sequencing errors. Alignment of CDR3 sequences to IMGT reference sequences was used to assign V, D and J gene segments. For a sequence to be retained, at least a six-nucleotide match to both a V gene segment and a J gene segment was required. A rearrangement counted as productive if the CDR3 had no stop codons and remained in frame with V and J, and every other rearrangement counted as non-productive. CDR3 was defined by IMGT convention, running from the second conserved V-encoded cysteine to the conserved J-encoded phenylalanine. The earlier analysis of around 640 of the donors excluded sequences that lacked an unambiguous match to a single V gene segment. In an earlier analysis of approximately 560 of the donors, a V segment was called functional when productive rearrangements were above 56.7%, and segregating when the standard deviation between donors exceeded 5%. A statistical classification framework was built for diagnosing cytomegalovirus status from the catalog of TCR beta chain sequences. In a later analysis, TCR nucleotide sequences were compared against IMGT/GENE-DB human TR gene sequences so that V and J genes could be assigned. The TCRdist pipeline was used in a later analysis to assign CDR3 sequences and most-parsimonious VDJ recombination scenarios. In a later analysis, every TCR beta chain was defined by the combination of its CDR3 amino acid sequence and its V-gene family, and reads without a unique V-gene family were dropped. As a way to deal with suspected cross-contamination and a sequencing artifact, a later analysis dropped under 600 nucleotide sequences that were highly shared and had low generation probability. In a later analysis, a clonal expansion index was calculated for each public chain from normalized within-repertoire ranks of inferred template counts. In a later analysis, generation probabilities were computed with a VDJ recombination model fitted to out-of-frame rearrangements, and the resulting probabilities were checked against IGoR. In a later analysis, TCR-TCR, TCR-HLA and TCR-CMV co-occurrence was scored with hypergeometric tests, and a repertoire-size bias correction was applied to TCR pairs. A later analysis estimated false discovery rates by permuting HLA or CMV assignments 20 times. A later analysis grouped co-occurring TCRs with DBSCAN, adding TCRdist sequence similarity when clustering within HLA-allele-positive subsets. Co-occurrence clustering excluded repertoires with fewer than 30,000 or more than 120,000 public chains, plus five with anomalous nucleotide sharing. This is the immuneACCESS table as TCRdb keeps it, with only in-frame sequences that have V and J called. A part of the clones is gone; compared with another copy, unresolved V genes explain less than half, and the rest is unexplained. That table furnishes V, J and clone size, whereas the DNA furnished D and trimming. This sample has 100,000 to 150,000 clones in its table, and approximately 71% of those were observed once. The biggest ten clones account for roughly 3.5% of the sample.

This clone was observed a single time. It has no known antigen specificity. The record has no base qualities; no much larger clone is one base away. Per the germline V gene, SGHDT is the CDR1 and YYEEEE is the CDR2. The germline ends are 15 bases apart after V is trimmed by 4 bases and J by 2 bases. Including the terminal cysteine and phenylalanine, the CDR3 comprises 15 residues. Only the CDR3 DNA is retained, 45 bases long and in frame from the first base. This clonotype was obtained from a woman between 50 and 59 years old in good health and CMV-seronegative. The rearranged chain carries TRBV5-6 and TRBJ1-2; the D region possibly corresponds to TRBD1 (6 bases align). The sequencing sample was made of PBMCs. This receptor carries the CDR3 CASSGTGTLNYGYTF. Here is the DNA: TGTGCCAGCAGCGGAACCGGGACATTGAACTATGGCTACACCTTC. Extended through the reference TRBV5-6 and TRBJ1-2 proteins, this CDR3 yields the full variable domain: DAGVTQSPTHLIKTRGQQVTLRCSPKSGHDTVSWYQQALGQGPQFIFQYYEEEERQRGNFPDRFSGHQFPNYSSELNVNALLLGDSALYLCASSGTGTLNYGYTFGSGTRLTVV.